These T cell receptor beta chains were read from a single sample in a study of cytomegalovirus exposure and HLA in healthy donors. Generated by immunoSEQ multiplex PCR, the TCRdb table keeps only in-frame clones and is missing some. Altogether some 200,000 clones are present, 85% to 90% being singletons, with the ten largest covering roughly 0.99%. Sequenced: PBMCs. The receptors come from a woman between 18 and 29 years old in good health and CMV-seronegative. Both conserved end residues are part of each CDR3. A D gene is named only where the DNA matches it firmly. Clone size, where shown, is once, few, many, or a class for clones that have expanded.

d_call,v_call,j_call,clone_size,cdr3_aa,cdr3_nt
TRBD2,TRBV9,TRBJ2-3,.,CASSARLAGAYTDTQYF,TGTGCCAGCAGCGCTCGCCTAGCGGGGGCCTACACAGATACGCAGTATTTT
.,TRBV7-2,TRBJ2-5,once,CASSLGPYQETQYF,TGTGCCAGCAGCTTAGGGCCTTACCAAGAGACCCAGTACTTC
TRBD1,TRBV5-4,TRBJ1-2,.,CASSWGTGTDGYTF,TGTGCCAGCAGCTGGGGGACAGGGACGGATGGCTACACCTTC
.,TRBV10-3,TRBJ2-1,.,CAISEALLAANEQFF,TGTGCCATCAGTGAGGCCCTTTTGGCCGCCAATGAGCAGTTCTTC
TRBD2,TRBV7-2,TRBJ2-3,.,CASSSHPRLRGGKDTQYF,TGTGCCAGCAGCTCCCACCCCCGTTTGCGGGGGGGTAAAGATACGCAGTATTTT
TRBD1,TRBV15,TRBJ2-2,once,CATSRGPRGPDTGELFF,TGTGCCACCAGCAGAGGACCTAGGGGGCCTGACACCGGGGAGCTGTTTTTT
.,TRBV11-3,TRBJ2-5,.,CASSLEVGPQGTQYF,TGTGCCAGCAGCTTAGAAGTTGGGCCCCAAGGGACCCAGTACTTC
.,TRBV27,TRBJ2-3,.,CASSFVRGGDTQYF,TGTGCCAGCAGTTTCGTTAGGGGTGGAGATACGCAGTATTTT
.,TRBV27,TRBJ2-7,.,CASRSETGDYYGQYF,TGTGCCAGCAGGTCGGAGACAGGGGACTACTACGGGCAGTACTTC
TRBD1,TRBV11-3,TRBJ2-5,.,CASSARTGTGRKVETQYF,TGTGCCAGCAGCGCCCGTACCGGGACAGGGCGGAAAGTAGAGACCCAGTACTTC
.,TRBV2,TRBJ2-2,.,CASNLVGTNTGELFF,TGTGCCAGCAACTTGGTGGGGACAAACACCGGGGAGCTGTTTTTT
.,TRBV5-6,TRBJ1-1,.,CASSLAQGNTEAFF,TGTGCCAGCAGCTTGGCACAGGGAAACACTGAAGCTTTCTTT
.,TRBV7-9,TRBJ2-7,.,CASSKFGTYEQYF,TGTGCCAGCAGCAAGTTCGGGACCTACGAGCAGTACTTC
.,TRBV6-5,TRBJ2-5,.,CASSYYSGETQYF,TGTGCCAGCAGTTACTACAGCGGGGAGACCCAGTACTTC
TRBD2,TRBV11-2,TRBJ2-7,.,CASSLDHLAGVEQYF,TGTGCCAGCAGCTTAGATCACCTAGCGGGAGTTGAGCAGTACTTC
.,TRBV7-9,TRBJ1-1,.,CASSPTFPKQGYTEAFF,TGTGCCAGCAGCCCTACGTTTCCGAAGCAGGGATATACTGAAGCTTTCTTT
TRBD1,TRBV11-3,TRBJ2-5,.,CASSLQGVQETQYF,TGTGCCAGCAGCTTACAGGGGGTCCAAGAGACCCAGTACTTC
TRBD2,TRBV29-1,TRBJ2-2,.,CSVNLSPGLGTGELFF,TGCAGCGTTAACTTATCACCGGGACTAGGCACCGGGGAGCTGTTTTTT
TRBD2,TRBV11-2,TRBJ2-1,.,CASSRRTRKDGNEQFF,TGTGCCAGCAGCCGCCGGACTAGAAAGGATGGCAATGAGCAGTTCTTC
TRBD2,TRBV19,TRBJ2-3,once,CASSIGPPTSGDQAQYF,TGTGCCAGTAGTATAGGCCCTCCAACTAGCGGGGATCAGGCGCAGTATTTT
.,TRBV7-8,TRBJ1-3,.,CASSLVKLSSGNTIYF,TGTGCCAGCAGCTTAGTCAAGCTTAGCTCTGGAAACACCATATATTTT
TRBD1,TRBV11-2,TRBJ2-7,.,CASSWSQGATYEQYF,TGTGCCAGCAGCTGGAGCCAGGGGGCTACCTACGAGCAGTACTTC
.,TRBV4-3,TRBJ2-2,.,CASSQGAFVMAGELFF,TGCGCCAGCAGCCAAGGGGCTTTTGTAATGGCCGGGGAGCTGTTTTTT
TRBD2,TRBV7-8,TRBJ2-7,.,CASSDSGRSYEQYF,TGTGCCAGCAGCGACAGCGGGAGGAGCTACGAGCAGTACTTC
.,TRBV9,TRBJ2-2,.,CASSVSNTGELFF,TGTGCCAGCAGCGTCTCGAACACCGGGGAGCTGTTTTTT
.,TRBV4-1,TRBJ2-1,.,CASSQTRAEQFF,TGCGCCAGCAGCCAGACTAGGGCTGAGCAGTTCTTC
.,TRBV4-3,TRBJ1-2,.,CASSHTAGDIYYGYTF,TGCGCCAGCAGCCACACCGCTGGGGACATCTACTATGGCTACACCTTC
.,TRBV27,TRBJ1-1,.,CASSLYLVRGTEAFF,TGTGCCAGCAGTTTGTACTTGGTAAGGGGCACTGAAGCTTTCTTT
.,TRBV10-1,TRBJ1-6,.,CASIIGLGDSPLHF,TGCGCCAGCATCATCGGACTAGGGGATTCACCCCTCCACTTT
TRBD1,TRBV6-1,TRBJ1-5,.,CASSGGQGAISIPQPQHF,TGTGCCAGCAGTGGAGGACAGGGGGCGATCTCCATTCCTCAGCCCCAGCATTTT
TRBD1,TRBV30,TRBJ2-7,.,CAWSAGGTYEQYF,TGTGCCTGGAGTGCAGGGGGTACCTACGAGCAGTACTTC
TRBD1,TRBV2,TRBJ1-1,.,CASWWTGGTEAFF,TGTGCCAGCTGGTGGACAGGGGGCACTGAAGCTTTCTTT
.,TRBV7-9,TRBJ2-2,.,CASSPNSGGELFF,TGTGCCAGCAGCCCGAATTCGGGCGGGGAGCTGTTTTTT
TRBD2,TRBV29-1,TRBJ2-7,.,CSVNAGGPYEQYF,TGCAGCGTTAACGCGGGAGGGCCCTACGAGCAGTACTTC
.,TRBV7-3,TRBJ2-2,.,CASSPTVTGELFF,TGTGCCAGCAGCCCGACAGTAACCGGGGAGCTGTTTTTT
TRBD1,TRBV15,TRBJ1-4,.,CATSSRGTVEKLFF,TGTGCCACCAGCAGCAGGGGGACGGTTGAAAAACTGTTTTTT
.,TRBV11-2,TRBJ2-5,.,CASSSSTSVLQETQYF,TGTGCCAGCAGCTCCTCTACTAGTGTACTCCAAGAGACCCAGTACTTC
.,TRBV5-8,TRBJ2-7,.,CASSLAGGVGEQYF,TGTGCCAGCAGCTTGGCCGGCGGGGTTGGAGAGCAGTACTTC
.,TRBV7-9,TRBJ1-2,.,CASSGREGNYGYTF,TGTGCCAGCAGCGGCAGGGAGGGGAACTATGGCTACACCTTC
.,TRBV28,TRBJ1-3,.,CASRPRGSGNTIYF,TGTGCCAGCAGGCCGCGGGGCTCTGGAAACACCATATATTTT
.,TRBV6-5,TRBJ2-5,.,CASSYWRETQYF,TGTGCCAGCAGTTATTGGCGGGAGACCCAGTACTTC
.,TRBV7-2,TRBJ1-2,.,CASSIRDNPLYGYTF,TGTGCCAGCAGCATCCGGGACAACCCCCTCTATGGCTACACCTTC
.,TRBV14,TRBJ1-2,.,CASSQGSHYGYTF,TGTGCCAGCAGCCAAGGTTCTCACTATGGCTACACCTTC
.,TRBV14,TRBJ1-3,.,CASSQVRTYSGNTIYF,TGTGCCAGCAGCCAAGTTCGGACATACTCTGGAAACACCATATATTTT
.,TRBV12-5,TRBJ2-7,.,CASGLFLYSSYEQYF,TGTGCTAGTGGTTTGTTCCTCTATAGCTCCTACGAGCAGTACTTC
.,TRBV30,TRBJ1-3,.,CAWSQQRDSGNTIYF,TGTGCCTGGAGTCAACAGCGGGACTCTGGAAACACCATATATTTT
.,TRBV19,TRBJ2-7,.,CASSMFSGLTYEQYF,TGTGCCAGTAGTATGTTTAGCGGTCTGACCTACGAGCAGTACTTC
TRBD2,TRBV27,TRBJ2-7,once,CASMLSLAGGSGEQYF,TGTGCCAGCATGCTATCGTTAGCGGGAGGAAGTGGCGAGCAGTACTTC
.,TRBV6-5,TRBJ1-4,.,CASSQGYHEKLFF,TGTGCCAGCAGTCAGGGGTATCATGAAAAACTGTTTTTT
TRBD1,TRBV27,TRBJ2-7,.,CASSLAGTGVYEQYF,TGTGCCAGCAGTTTGGCCGGGACAGGGGTCTACGAGCAGTACTTC
TRBD2,TRBV5-4,TRBJ2-1,.,CASSPSGSPYNEQFF,TGTGCCAGCAGCCCTAGCGGGAGTCCCTACAATGAGCAGTTCTTC
.,TRBV4-1,TRBJ2-1,.,CASSHRTGEQFF,TGCGCCAGCAGCCACAGGACGGGGGAGCAGTTCTTC
.,TRBV19,TRBJ2-7,.,CASSPGLSYEQYF,TGTGCCAGTAGTCCGGGACTTTCCTACGAGCAGTACTTC